This T cell receptor (beta chain) was sequenced in a study of T cell repertoires in cytomegalovirus infection. Looking at the study overall: CMV epitopes that were recently identified and HLA-C-restricted were used alongside well-studied HLA-B-restricted ones. Carrying CMV and the relevant HLA type showed in public TCR beta signatures. General study points: It was HLA-C-restricted CMV-specific TCR beta clonotypes that dominated the response ex vivo.

As for this clonotype: What it binds is unknown.

TCRdb ran MiXCR on the reads and lists one entry per CDR3 protein. Seen here are 680,000 or so distinct CDR3 sequences, around 32% observed once, and the top ten hold roughly 18%. The CDR3 length is 14 residues. With 5 bases removed from V and 7 bases from J, the gap between germline ends came to 15 bases. CDR1 SGHTA and CDR2 FQGTGA come from the germline V gene. The source of this sequence is a human donor in good health (CMV status not recorded). Some clones in this sample may be carry-over from other donors' samples. Sequences were derived from cultured PBMCs, sampled from culture after CMV antigen stimulation. The rearrangement joins TRBV7-3 to TRBJ1-5; D is unclear. For the CDR3, the DNA is TGTGCCAGCAGCCCTAGTACCAGCACCCAGCCCCAGCATTTT. Amino acids: CASSPSTSTQPQHF.